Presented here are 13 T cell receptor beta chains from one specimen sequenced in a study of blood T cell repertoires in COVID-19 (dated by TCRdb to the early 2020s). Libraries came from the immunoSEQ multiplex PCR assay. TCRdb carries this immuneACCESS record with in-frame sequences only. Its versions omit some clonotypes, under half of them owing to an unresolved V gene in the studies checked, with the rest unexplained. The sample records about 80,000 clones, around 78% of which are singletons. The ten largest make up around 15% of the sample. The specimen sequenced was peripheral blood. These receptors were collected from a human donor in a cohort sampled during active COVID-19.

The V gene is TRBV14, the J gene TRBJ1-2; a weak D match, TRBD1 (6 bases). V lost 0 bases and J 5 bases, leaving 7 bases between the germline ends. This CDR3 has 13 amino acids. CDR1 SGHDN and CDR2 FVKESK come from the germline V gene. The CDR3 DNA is TGTGCCAGCAGCCAAGAGACAGGTTATGGCTACACCTTC. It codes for CASSQETGYGYTF. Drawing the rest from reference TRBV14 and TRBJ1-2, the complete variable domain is EAGVTQFPSHSVIEKGQTVTLRCDPISGHDNLYWYRRVMGKEIKFLLHFVKESKQDESGMPNNRFLAERTGGTYSTLKVQPAELEDSGVYFCASSQETGYGYTFGSGTRLTVV.

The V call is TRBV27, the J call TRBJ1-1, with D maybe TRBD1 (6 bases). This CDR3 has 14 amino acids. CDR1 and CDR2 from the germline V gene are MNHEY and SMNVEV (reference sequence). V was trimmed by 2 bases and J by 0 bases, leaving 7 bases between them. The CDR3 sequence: CASSLPGVNTEAFF. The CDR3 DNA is TGTGCCAGCAGTTTACCAGGGGTGAACACTGAAGCTTTCTTT.

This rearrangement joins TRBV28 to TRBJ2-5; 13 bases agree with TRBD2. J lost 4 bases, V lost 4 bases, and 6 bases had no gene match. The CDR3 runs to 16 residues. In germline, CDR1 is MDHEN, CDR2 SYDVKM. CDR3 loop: CASSSLAGGPLETQYF. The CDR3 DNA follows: TGTGCCAGCAGTTCACTAGCGGGGGGGCCTTTAGAGACCCAGTACTTC.

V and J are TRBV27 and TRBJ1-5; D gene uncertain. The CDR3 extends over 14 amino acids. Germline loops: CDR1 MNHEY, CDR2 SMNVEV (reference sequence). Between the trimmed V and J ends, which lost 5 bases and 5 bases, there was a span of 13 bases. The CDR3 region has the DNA TGTGCCAGCAGTCTCACTGGGAGCGATCAGCCCCAGCATTTT. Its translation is CASSLTGSDQPQHF.

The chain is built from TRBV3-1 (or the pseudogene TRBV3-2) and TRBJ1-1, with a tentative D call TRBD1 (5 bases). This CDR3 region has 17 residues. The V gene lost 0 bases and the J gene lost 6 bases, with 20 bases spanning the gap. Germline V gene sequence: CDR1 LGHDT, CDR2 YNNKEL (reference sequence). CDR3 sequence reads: CASSQEIQEGGFAEAFF. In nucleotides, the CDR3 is TGTGCCAGCAGCCAAGAAATACAGGAGGGTGGTTTCGCTGAAGCTTTCTTT.

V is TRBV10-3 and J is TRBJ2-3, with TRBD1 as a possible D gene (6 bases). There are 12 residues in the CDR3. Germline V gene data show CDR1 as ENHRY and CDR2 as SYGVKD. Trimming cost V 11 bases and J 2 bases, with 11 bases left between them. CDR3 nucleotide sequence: TGTGCCTCAGGGGAGAACACAGATACGCAGTATTTT. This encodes CASGENTDTQYF.

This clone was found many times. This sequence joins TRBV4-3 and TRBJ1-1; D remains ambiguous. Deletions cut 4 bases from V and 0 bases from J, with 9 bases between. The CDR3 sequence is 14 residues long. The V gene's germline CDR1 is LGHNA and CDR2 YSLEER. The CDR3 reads CASSRGTMNTEAFF. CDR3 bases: TGCGCCAGCAGCCGCGGAACAATGAACACTGAAGCTTTCTTT.

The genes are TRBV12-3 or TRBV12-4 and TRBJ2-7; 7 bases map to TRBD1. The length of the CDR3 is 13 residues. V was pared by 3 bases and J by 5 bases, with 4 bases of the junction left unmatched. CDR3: CASSLWQGDEQYF. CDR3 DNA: TGTGCCAGCAGTTTGTGGCAGGGGGACGAGCAGTACTTC.

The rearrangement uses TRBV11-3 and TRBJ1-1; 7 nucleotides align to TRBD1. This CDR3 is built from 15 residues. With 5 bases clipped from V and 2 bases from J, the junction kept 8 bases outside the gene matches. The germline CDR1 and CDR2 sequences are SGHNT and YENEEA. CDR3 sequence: CASSPRDSFNTEAFF. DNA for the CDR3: TGTGCCAGCAGCCCCCGGGACAGCTTCAACACTGAAGCTTTCTTT. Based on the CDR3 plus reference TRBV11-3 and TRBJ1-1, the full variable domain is EAGVVQSPRYKIIEKKQPVAFWCNPISGHNTLYWYLQNLGQGPELLIRYENEEAVDDSQLPKDRFSAERLKGVDSTLKIQPAELGDSAVYLCASSPRDSFNTEAFFGQGTRLTVV.

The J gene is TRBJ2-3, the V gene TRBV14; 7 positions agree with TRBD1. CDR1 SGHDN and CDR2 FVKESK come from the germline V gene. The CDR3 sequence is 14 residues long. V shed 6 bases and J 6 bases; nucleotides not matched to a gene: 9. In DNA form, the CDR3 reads TGTGCCAGCAGTCCTAACAGGGGACCCGATACGCAGTATTTT. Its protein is CASSPNRGPDTQYF.

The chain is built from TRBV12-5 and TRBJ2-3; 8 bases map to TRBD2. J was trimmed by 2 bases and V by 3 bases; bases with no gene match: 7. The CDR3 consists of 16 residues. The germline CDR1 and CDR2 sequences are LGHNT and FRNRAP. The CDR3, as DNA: TGTGCTAGTGGTTTTAAAGCGGGAGTGGTCACAGATACGCAGTATTTT. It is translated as CASGFKAGVVTDTQYF.

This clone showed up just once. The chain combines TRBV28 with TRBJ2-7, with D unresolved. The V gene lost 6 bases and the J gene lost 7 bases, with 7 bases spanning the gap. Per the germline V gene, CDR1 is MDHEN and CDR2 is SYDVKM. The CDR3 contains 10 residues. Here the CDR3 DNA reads TGTGCCAGCAGCATACAGGAGCAGTACTTC. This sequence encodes CASSIQEQYF. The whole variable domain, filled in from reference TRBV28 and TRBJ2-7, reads DVKVTQSSRYLVKRTGEKVFLECVQDMDHENMFWYRQDPGLGLRLIYFSYDVKMKEKGDIPEGYSVSREKKERFSLILESASTNQTSMYLCASSIQEQYFGPGTRLTVT.

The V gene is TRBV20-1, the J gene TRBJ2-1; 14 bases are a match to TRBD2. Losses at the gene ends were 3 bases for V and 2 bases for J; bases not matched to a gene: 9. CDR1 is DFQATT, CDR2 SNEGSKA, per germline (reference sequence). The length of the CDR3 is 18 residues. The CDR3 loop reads CSASGRLAGGLPYNEQFF. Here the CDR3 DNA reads TGCAGTGCTAGTGGCAGACTAGCGGGAGGGCTTCCCTACAATGAGCAGTTCTTC.